This T cell receptor (beta chain) was sequenced for a study of breast tumors, draining lymph nodes, adjacent tissues. TCRdb redid the calling of the multiplex PCR reads with MiXCR, one entry per CDR3 protein. Altogether 66,000 or so distinct CDR3 sequences are present, approximately 47% being singletons, with the ten largest covering around 8%. This clonotype came up many times. V dropped 7 bases and J dropped 4; count of bases not matched to a gene: 6. Per germline, CDR1 MNHEY and CDR2 SVGAGI. CDR3 length: 14 residues. The chain recombines TRBV6-5 with TRBJ1-2; TRBD1 agrees at 10 bases. Sample: breast tumor tissue. The clonotype was recovered from a female donor with breast cancer. Some clones in this sample may be carry-over from other donors' samples. The CDR3: CASKEGQGTYGYTF. CDR3 nucleotides: TGTGCCAGCAAAGAGGGACAGGGGACCTATGGCTACACCTTC.